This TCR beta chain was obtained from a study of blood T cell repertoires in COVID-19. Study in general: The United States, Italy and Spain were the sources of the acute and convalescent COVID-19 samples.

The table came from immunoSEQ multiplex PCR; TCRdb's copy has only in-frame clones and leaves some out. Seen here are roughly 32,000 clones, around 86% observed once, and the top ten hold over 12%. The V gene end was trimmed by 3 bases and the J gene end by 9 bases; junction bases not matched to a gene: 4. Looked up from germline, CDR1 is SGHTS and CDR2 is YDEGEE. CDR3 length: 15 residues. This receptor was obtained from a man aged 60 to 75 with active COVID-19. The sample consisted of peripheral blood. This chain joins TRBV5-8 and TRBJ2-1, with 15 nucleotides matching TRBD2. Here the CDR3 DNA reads TGTGCCAGCAGCTCGGGACTAGCGGGAGGTGGTGAGCAGTTCTTC. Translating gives CASSSGLAGGGEQFF.